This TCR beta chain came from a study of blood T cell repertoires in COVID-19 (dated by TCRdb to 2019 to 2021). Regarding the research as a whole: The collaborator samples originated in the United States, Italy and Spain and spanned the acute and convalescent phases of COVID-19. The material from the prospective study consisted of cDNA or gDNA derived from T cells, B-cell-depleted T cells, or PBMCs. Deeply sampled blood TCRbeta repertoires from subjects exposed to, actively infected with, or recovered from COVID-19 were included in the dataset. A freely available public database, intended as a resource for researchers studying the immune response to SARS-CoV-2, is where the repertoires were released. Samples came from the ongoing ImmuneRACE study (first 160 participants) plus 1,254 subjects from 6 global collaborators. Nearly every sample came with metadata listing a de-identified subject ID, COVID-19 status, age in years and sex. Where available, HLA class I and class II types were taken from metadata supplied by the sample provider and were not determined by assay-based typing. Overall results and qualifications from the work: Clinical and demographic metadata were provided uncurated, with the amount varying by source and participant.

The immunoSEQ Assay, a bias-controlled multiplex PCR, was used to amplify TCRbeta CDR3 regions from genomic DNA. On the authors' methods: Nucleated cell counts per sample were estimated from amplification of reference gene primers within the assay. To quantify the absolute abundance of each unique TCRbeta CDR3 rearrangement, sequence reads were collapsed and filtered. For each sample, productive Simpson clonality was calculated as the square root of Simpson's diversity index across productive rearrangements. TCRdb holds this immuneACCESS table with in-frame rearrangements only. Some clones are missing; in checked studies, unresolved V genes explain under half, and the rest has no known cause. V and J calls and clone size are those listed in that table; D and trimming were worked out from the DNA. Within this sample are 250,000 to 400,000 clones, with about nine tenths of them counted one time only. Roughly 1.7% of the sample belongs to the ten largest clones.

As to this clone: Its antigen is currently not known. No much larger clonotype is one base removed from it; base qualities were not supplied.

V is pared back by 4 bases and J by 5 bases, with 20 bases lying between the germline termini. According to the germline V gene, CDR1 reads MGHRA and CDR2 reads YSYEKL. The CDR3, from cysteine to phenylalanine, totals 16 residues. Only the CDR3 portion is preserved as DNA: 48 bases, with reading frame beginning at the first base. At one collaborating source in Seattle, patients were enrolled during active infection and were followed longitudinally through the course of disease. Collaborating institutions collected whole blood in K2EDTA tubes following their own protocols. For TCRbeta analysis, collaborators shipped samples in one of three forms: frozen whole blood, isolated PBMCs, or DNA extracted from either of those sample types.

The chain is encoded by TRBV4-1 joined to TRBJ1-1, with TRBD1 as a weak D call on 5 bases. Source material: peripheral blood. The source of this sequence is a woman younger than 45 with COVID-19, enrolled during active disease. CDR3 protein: CASSLSLGQGRTEAFF. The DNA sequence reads TGCGCCAGCAGCCTCTCACTCGGACAAGGGAGGACTGAAGCTTTCTTT.